These 17 T cell receptor beta chains came from one sample sequenced in a study of identical twins. TCRdb re-derived calls from the 5' RACE reads in MiXCR, one entry per CDR3 protein. The sample has roughly 720,000 distinct CDR3 sequences, 15% to 20% seen once; the top ten hold less than 15%. These sequences were also reported in another study, on T cells expressing NK-cell markers.

Sequenced: PBMCs. The source is a woman under 30 in good health.

This clonotype was seen a handful of times. The chain couples TRBV7-3 to TRBJ2-3, with a possible D match to TRBD2 (5 bases). Germline V lookup: CDR1 SGHTA, CDR2 FQGTGA. V was cut by 4 bases and J by 5 bases, with 10 bases left in between. This CDR3 comprises 13 residues. CDR3 sequence: CASSSGKGDTQYF. DNA for the CDR3: TGTGCCAGCAGCTCGGGGAAAGGAGATACGCAGTATTTT.

The chain carries TRBV9 and TRBJ2-1; tentatively, D is TRBD1 (5 bases). V lost 3 bases and J lost 4, with 23 bases in between. The germline gives CDR1 SGDLS, CDR2 YYNGEE. This CDR3 has 18 residues. The CDR3 DNA sequence: TGTGCCAGCAGCGACCCCAACAGGTCCCAGTGGTTATACAATGAGCAGTTCTTC. Its translation: CASSDPNRSQWLYNEQFF.

This clonotype has at least ten counts. V usage is TRBV6-1 and J usage is TRBJ2-7; 7 bases align to TRBD1. CDR1 MNHNS and CDR2 SASEGT come from the germline V gene. The CDR3 runs 14 residues. J gave up 5 bases and V 6 bases, and 10 bases lay outside the gene matches. In nucleotides, the CDR3 is TGTGCCAGCAGGTTGACAGGGCTAGTGAACGAGCAGTACTTC. The encoded protein is CASRLTGLVNEQYF.

This clonotype occurred a few times. The chain links TRBV7-8 to TRBJ1-1; weak D call: TRBD1 (5 bases). Germline assignment: CDR1 SGHVS and CDR2 FQNEAQ. The V end lost 5 bases, the J end lost 0 bases, and 13 bases lay between the germline ends. The CDR3 has 15 amino acids. The CDR3 bases are TGTGCCAGCAGCCTCCAGGGAAGAATGAACACTGAAGCTTTCTTT. Translated, it gives CASSLQGRMNTEAFF.

This clonotype was seen at least ten times. The rearrangement joins TRBV9 to TRBJ1-2; D remains unclear. The germline gives CDR1 SGDLS, CDR2 YYNGEE. This CDR3 has 13 residues. Trimming removed 1 base from V and 7 bases from J, with 11 bases in between. The CDR3 DNA follows: TGTGCCAGCAGCGTATCAGGCTTGGGTGGCTACACCTTC. It codes for CASSVSGLGGYTF.

The chain uses TRBV6-6 and TRBJ2-1; D is uncertain. From germline, CDR1 is MNHNY and CDR2 SVGAGI (reference sequence). CDR3 length: 13 amino acids. V lost 6 bases and J 13 bases, leaving 19 bases between the germline ends. Written as DNA, the CDR3 is TGTGCCAGCAGCGGCCCCCTAGGCTCAGCACAGTTCTTC. Protein sequence: CASSGPLGSAQFF.

The CDR3 loop is CSASLPGGAYEQYF. CDR3 nucleotides: TGCAGTGCTAGCCTCCCGGGAGGGGCCTACGAGCAGTACTTC. This chain links TRBV20-1 with TRBJ2-7; the match to TRBD2 covers 8 bases. Germline assignment: CDR1 DFQATT and CDR2 SNEGSKA (reference sequence). The CDR3 extends over 14 amino acids. After removal of 3 bases from V and 2 bases from J, the junction contained 6 bases not matched to a gene.

Only one count was recorded for this clonotype. The V and J genes are TRBV7-6 and TRBJ2-3; D remains unclear. Germline assignment: CDR1 SGHVS and CDR2 FNYEAQ. The CDR3 extends over 17 amino acids. The V end was cut by 3 bases, the J end by 0 bases, with 16 bases between. This chain's CDR3 is CASSLTPATRSTDTQYF. Here the CDR3 DNA reads TGTGCCAGCAGCTTGACCCCTGCGACACGGAGCACAGATACGCAGTATTTT.

The V call is TRBV30, the J call TRBJ2-7, with TRBD1 identical over 9 bases. Germline trimming cut 3 bases from V and 3 bases from J; bases unmatched to any gene: 6. The CDR3 covers 14 residues. Germline CDR1 is GTSNPN and CDR2 is SVGIG (reference sequence). CDR3 DNA: TGTGCCTGGAGCCTCCGGGACAGGGTCTACGAGCAGTACTTC. As protein: CAWSLRDRVYEQYF.

There are a few counts of this clonotype. The V gene is TRBV20-1, the J gene TRBJ2-1; TRBD1 matches at 9 bases. CDR1 is DFQATT and CDR2 is SNEGSKA in the germline V gene (reference sequence). With V trimmed by 5 bases and J by 7 bases, 12 bases remained unmatched. The CDR3 loop spans 15 amino acids. The CDR3 DNA is TGCAGTGCTTTCCTCCGGGACAGGGCATCGAATGAGCAGTTCTTC. It translates to CSAFLRDRASNEQFF.

The chain joins TRBV7-3 to TRBJ2-1; 11 positions agree with TRBD2. After removal of 3 bases from V and 3 bases from J, the junction contained 4 bases not matched to a gene. CDR3 length: 16 residues. Germline CDR1 reads SGHTA; CDR2 reads FQGTGA. For the CDR3, the DNA is TGTGCCAGCAGCTTTACCGGGACTAGCGGCTACAATGAGCAGTTCTTC. Amino acids: CASSFTGTSGYNEQFF.

This clonotype was seen only a few times. The rearrangement links TRBV20-1 to TRBJ2-1; no clear D gene. In germline, CDR1 is DFQATT, CDR2 SNEGSKA (reference sequence). This CDR3 has 12 residues. The germline V and J ends were trimmed by 0 bases and 5 bases, with 5 bases remaining between them. CDR3 in amino acids: CSARENHNEQFF. CDR3 sequence (DNA): TGCAGTGCTAGAGAGAACCACAATGAGCAGTTCTTC.

This clonotype has a handful of counts. V is TRBV4-1 and J is TRBJ2-7; D might be TRBD1 (6 bases). CDR3 length: 14 residues. V lost 2 bases and J 1 base, leaving 9 bases between the germline ends. Germline CDR1 and CDR2: MGHRA and YSYEKL. In DNA form, the CDR3 reads TGCGCCAGCAGCCAAATCGGACAGTCCTACGAGCAGTACTTC. Its translation is CASSQIGQSYEQYF.

The rearrangement joins TRBV20-1 to TRBJ2-5; TRBD2 is a possible D gene (6 bases). There are 10 residues in the CDR3. The V gene's germline CDR1 is DFQATT and CDR2 SNEGSKA (reference sequence). Trimming removed 8 bases at V and 5 bases at J, with 9 bases between. CDR3 loop: CSLARETQYF. CDR3 coding DNA: TGCAGTCTAGCGCGGGAGACCCAGTACTTC.

The chain recombines TRBV12-3 or TRBV12-4 with TRBJ2-2; 10 positions agree with TRBD2. The CDR3 loop spans 16 amino acids. The V gene end was trimmed by 6 bases and the J gene end by 4 bases; junction bases not matched to a gene: 8. CDR3 in DNA: TGTGCCAGCAGGTTGAGCGGGAGGGCCCTCACCGGGGAGCTGTTTTTT. It is translated as CASRLSGRALTGELFF.

The chain employs TRBV7-6 and TRBJ2-3; D is unclear. Per the germline V gene, CDR1 is SGHVS and CDR2 is FNYEAQ. V dropped 2 bases and J dropped 3 bases, with 9 bases sitting between them. The CDR3 is made up of 14 amino acids. In nucleotides, the CDR3 is TGTGCCAGCAGCTTAACCGACTGGACAGATACGCAGTATTTT. It is translated as CASSLTDWTDTQYF.

This clonotype was picked up a small number of times. V gene TRBV10-3 combines with J gene TRBJ2-7; D remains unclear. V shed 0 bases and J shed 5 bases, with 17 bases lying between them. This CDR3 contains 16 residues. Germline assignment: CDR1 ENHRY and CDR2 SYGVKD. The CDR3 sequence: CAISESYGRVIHEQYF. The DNA of the CDR3 is TGTGCCATCAGTGAGTCTTACGGCCGGGTGATCCACGAGCAGTACTTC.